This T cell receptor beta chain is drawn from a study of T-cell memory formation after mild COVID-19. One entry per CDR3 protein results from TCRdb running MiXCR on the 5' RACE reads. Of 150,000 to 200,000 distinct CDR3 sequences detected, less than 40% appear once; the ten largest clones hold around 12%. The CDR3 has 13 residues. Germline V lookup: CDR1 SGHKS, CDR2 YYEKEE (reference sequence). This clonotype has just a few counts. Relative to the germline gene, one junction end is altered; a read error may explain this. The rearrangement uses TRBV5-5 and TRBJ2-3; maybe TRBD1 (7 bases). The sequencing input was PBMCs or a T cell subset sorted from them (not recorded which). This sequence originates from an adult woman who had mild COVID-19 (a few samples of this study predate the infection). Cell type and time point are not known. This CDR3 is CASSQGGANPSDF. The CDR3 DNA follows: TGTGCCAGCAGTCAGGGGGGCGCGAACCCCTCGGATTTT. The complete variable domain, with remaining parts taken from reference TRBV5-5 and TRBJ2-3, reads DAGVTQSPTHLIKTRGQQVTLRCSPISGHKSVSWYQQVLGQGPQFIFQYYEKEERGRGNFPDRFSARQFPNYSSELNVNALLLGDSALYLCASSQGGANPSDFGPGTRLTVL.